The rows below give T cell receptor beta chains drawn from one sample of a study of T cell repertoires in cytomegalovirus infection. The antigens these receptors bind are not known. TCRdb independently ran MiXCR on the reads; one entry per CDR3 protein. The table has about 900,000 distinct CDR3 sequences, under 40% seen once. The sequencing here drew on cultured CD8+ T cells from PBMCs, taken from culture after CMV antigen stimulation. Source of these receptors: a human donor in good health (CMV status not recorded). Some clones in this sample may be carry-over from other donors' samples. CDR3s include the opening cysteine and the closing phenylalanine or tryptophan. Each record gives: J gene, V gene, clone size, D gene, CDR3 DNA, CDR3 protein. A D gene is named only where the DNA matches it firmly. The listing skips clone size in some rows; elsewhere it reads once, few, many or a size class.

>TRBJ2-3|TRBV5-8|few|.
TGTGCCAGCAGCTTGGAGCTGGAAAGAGATACGCAGTATTTT
CASSLELERDTQYF
>TRBJ2-2|TRBV7-6|few|.
TGTGCCAGCAGTGGGACTTCGAACACCGGGGAGCTGTTTTTT
CASSGTSNTGELFF
>TRBJ1-1|TRBV24-1|.|TRBD1
TGTGCCACCAGTGATTCACAGGGGCCTAACAGTGAAGCTTTCTTT
CATSDSQGPNSEAFF
>TRBJ1-2|TRBV12-3/TRBV12-4|few|.
TGTGCCAGCAGTTTAGTCCAGGAGACCTCTAACTATGGCTACACCTTC
CASSLVQETSNYGYTF
>TRBJ1-5|TRBV6-1|.|.
TGTGTCAGCAGTGAATACCCGCCAGCTCTTAGCAATCAGCCCCAACATTTT
CVSSEYPPALSNQPQHF
>TRBJ2-7|TRBV2|.|.
TGTGCCACCCCGGGCCGGTTGGGCGAGCAGTACTTC
CATPGRLGEQYF
>TRBJ1-2|TRBV7-2|.|TRBD1
TGTGCCAGCAGCAAATCCGGGACAGGGGGCAAAGGGTACACCTTC
CASSKSGTGGKGYTF
>TRBJ2-7|TRBV10-3|.|TRBD2
TGTGCCATCAGGGTAGGTAGCGGGGGGTCCTACGAGCAGTACTTC
CAIRVGSGGSYEQYF
>TRBJ2-7|TRBV4-1|.|.
TGCGCCAGCAGCCACCGGACCGACTCCTACGAGCAGTACTTC
CASSHRTDSYEQYF
>TRBJ1-1|TRBV7-2|.|TRBD1
TGTGCCAGCTTACAGGGGGAGGCGAACACTGAAGCTTTCTTT
CASLQGEANTEAFF
>TRBJ2-3|TRBV12-5|few|TRBD1
TGTGCTAGTGGTTGGGGACAGGGAAGCACAGATACGCAGTATTTT
CASGWGQGSTDTQYF
>TRBJ1-2|TRBV20-1|.|.
TGCAGTGCTAGTTCGGAGTTAGCTAACTATGGCTACACCTTC
CSASSELANYGYTF
>TRBJ2-1|TRBV7-2|many|TRBD2
TGTGCCAGCAGCTTAGGACCCGGGACTAGCGGGAATGAGCAGTTCTTC
CASSLGPGTSGNEQFF
>TRBJ2-3|TRBV6-4|few|.
TGTGCCAGCAGTGAAAGGTCGAGCGCAGGGAGCACAGATACGCAGTATTTT
CASSERSSAGSTDTQYF
>TRBJ2-1|TRBV6-5|.|TRBD1
TGTGCCAGCAGCCGGGGACAGTTTAACTATGAGCAGTTCTTC
CASSRGQFNYEQFF
>TRBJ2-5|TRBV12-3/TRBV12-4|few|.
TGTGCCAGCAGCTCTCCACTAGGGACTCCCCCGGTAGGGACCCAGTACTTC
CASSSPLGTPPVGTQYF
>TRBJ2-2|TRBV7-9|few|TRBD1
TGTGCCAGCAGGCCCCGGGACAGGGGCACCGGGGAGCTGTTTTTT
CASRPRDRGTGELFF
>TRBJ2-7|TRBV2|few|.
TGTGCCAGCAGCGACTATTCCTACGAGCAGTACTTC
CASSDYSYEQYF
>TRBJ1-1|TRBV6-4|.|TRBD1
TGTGCCAGCAGCCGGGACAGGGCTACTGAAGCTTTCTTT
CASSRDRATEAFF
>TRBJ2-1|TRBV6-1|.|.
TGTGCCAGCAGTTATATCGAGGGGGGGCTTGACAATGAGCAGTTCTTC
CASSYIEGGLDNEQFF
>TRBJ2-2|TRBV27|.|.
TGTGCCAGCAGTTTCCGGGACTTCCTGACCGGGGAGCTGTTTTTT
CASSFRDFLTGELFF
>TRBJ2-7|TRBV7-9|.|.
TGTGCCAGCAGCTTCAACTACAGGGAGAGGTACTTC
CASSFNYRERYF
>TRBJ1-1|TRBV12-3/TRBV12-4|few|.
TGTGCCAGCAGCTACACTCAGGCCGGGGAGAACACTGAAGCTTTCTTT
CASSYTQAGENTEAFF
>TRBJ2-6|TRBV6-5|.|.
TGTGCCAGCAACGTGGGGGGGCTCTCTGGGGCCAACGTCCTGACTTTC
CASNVGGLSGANVLTF
>TRBJ2-7|TRBV7-6|.|.
TGTGCCAGCAGCTACGGGACACTACCCTCCTACGAGCAGTACTTC
CASSYGTLPSYEQYF
>TRBJ1-6|TRBV27|.|.
TGTGCCAGCAACACGGGGGATTCACCCCTCCACTTT
CASNTGDSPLHF
>TRBJ1-2|TRBV12-3/TRBV12-4|.|TRBD1
TGTGCCAGCAGAAAACAGGGGCCTCCTAACTATGGCTACACCTTC
CASRKQGPPNYGYTF
>TRBJ2-7|TRBV14|.|TRBD2
TGTGCCAGCAGCCAAGATGAAGCGGGGGTATCCTACGAGCAGTACTTC
CASSQDEAGVSYEQYF
>TRBJ2-7|TRBV4-1|few|.
TGCGCCAGCAGCCCAGGAACAGACGGCTACGAGCAGTACTTC
CASSPGTDGYEQYF
>TRBJ2-1|TRBV19|.|.
TGTGCCAGTAACAACCGGGACATTCGGGAGCAGTTCTTC
CASNNRDIREQFF
>TRBJ1-3|TRBV6-1|few|.
TGTGCCAGCAGTCGCAGGGGAAGCTCTGGAAACACCATATATTTT
CASSRRGSSGNTIYF
>TRBJ1-4|TRBV4-1|.|.
TGCGCCAGCAGCCAAGCGGGCAGCCTTGAAAAACTGTTTTTT
CASSQAGSLEKLFF
>TRBJ1-1|TRBV11-1|.|TRBD1
TGTGCCAGCAGCTGGTTGACAGGGGTGAACACTGAAGCTTTCTTT
CASSWLTGVNTEAFF